The present T cell receptor (beta chain) was sequenced within a study of circulating and synovial CD4+ cells in juvenile arthritis. The V end lost 5 bases, the J end lost 2 bases, and 16 bases lay between the germline ends. CDR1 MDHEN and CDR2 SYDVKM come from the germline V gene. CDR3 length: 15 amino acids. Assay used: immunoSEQ multiplex PCR; TCRdb lists only in-frame clones, some missing. This repertoire shows tens of thousands of clones, more than 90% found once; its top ten account for about 0.68%. The specimen was CD4+ T cells from blood. The receptor was isolated from a human donor with juvenile idiopathic arthritis. The gene calls are TRBV28 and TRBJ2-7; the D gene is possibly TRBD1 (5 bases). CDR3 amino acids: CASSTSSGLAYEQYF. CDR3 nucleotide sequence: TGTGCCAGCAGTACATCCTCAGGGTTGGCCTACGAGCAGTACTTC.